These 29 T cell receptor beta chains were all obtained from the same sample, sequenced in a study of regulatory T cells in long-lasting Graves disease. Combining iRepertoire HTBI primers with Arm-PCR of CDR3 regions, the authors built TCR beta libraries. TCRdb recomputed calls from the multiplex PCR reads with MiXCR, one row per CDR3 protein. The data show about 450,000 distinct CDR3 sequences, about 15% seen once. Time point defined: newly diagnosed GD, antithyroid drugs for less than 3 months. Researchers made the TCR library from RNA that was extracted from PBMCs. This sample also belongs to another study, concerning T cells in Graves' hyperthyroidism and ophthalmopathy.

This sample comprised peripheral blood mononuclear cells (PBMCs), obtained at new diagnosis, from a patient treated with antithyroid drugs. Receptors were obtained from a woman aged 25 to 39 with Graves disease.

The chain is built from TRBV29-1 and TRBJ2-2; the D gene is possibly TRBD2 (5 bases). Trimming removed 3 bases at V and 4 bases at J, with 12 bases between. This CDR3 region has 14 residues. CDR1 and CDR2 from the germline V gene are SQVTM and ANQGSEA. The CDR3 DNA is TGCAGCGTTGATCGTGGGAGTCTCACCGGGGAGCTGTTTTTT. It specifies CSVDRGSLTGELFF.

In regard to this clonotype: A single base separates this from a much larger clone, so it may be a read error. The V and J genes are TRBV6-1 and TRBJ2-1; TRBD2 matches 9 bases. The germline CDR1 and CDR2 sequences are MNHNS and SASEGT. V was clipped by 3 bases and J by 8 bases; unmatched bases: 8. This CDR3 contains 15 residues. The CDR3 is CASSESASGNDEQFF. The CDR3 DNA sequence: TGTGCCAGCAGTGAGTCGGCTAGCGGGAATGATGAGCAGTTCTTC.

This clonotype was observed a few times. V gene TRBV4-2 combines with J gene TRBJ2-1; 14 nucleotides align to TRBD2. From germline, CDR1 is LGHNA and CDR2 YNFKEQ. The CDR3 has 17 amino acids. Trimming cost V 3 bases and J 5 bases; bases outside gene matches: 6. DNA for the CDR3: TGTGCCAGCAGCCACCACGGGACTAGCGGGAGCAACAATGAGCAGTTCTTC. It is translated as CASSHHGTSGSNNEQFF.

Many counts were recorded for this clonotype. This chain links TRBV3-1 with TRBJ2-1, with TRBD1 as a possible D gene (6 bases). CDR1 and CDR2 (germline): LGHDT, YNNKEL (reference sequence). CDR3 length equals 14 residues. V lost 4 bases and J 6 bases, leaving 13 bases between the germline ends. CDR3 loop: CASSLGHASNEQFF. The CDR3 coding sequence is TGTGCCAGCAGCCTGGGACACGCATCCAATGAGCAGTTCTTC.

Notes on this clonotype: A single base is all that separates this from a far larger clone, so a read error is likely. V gene TRBV12-3 or TRBV12-4 combines with J gene TRBJ2-3; D is possibly TRBD2 (6 bases). The CDR3 extends over 20 amino acids. V shed 5 bases and J shed 0 bases, with 27 bases lying between them. In DNA, the CDR3 is TGTGCCAGCAGTGAAGAGGGCGGTTTGGCGGACTACCTCAGCACAGATACGCAGTATTTT. Encoded protein: CASSEEGGLADYLSTDTQYF.

The chain is built from TRBV20-1 and TRBJ2-7; 13 positions agree with TRBD2. The CDR3 runs to 14 residues. The V gene end was trimmed by 6 bases and the J gene end by 2 bases; junction bases not matched to a gene: 4. Germline CDR1 and CDR2: DFQATT and SNEGSKA (reference sequence). As DNA, the CDR3 is TGCAGTGCCCTAACTAGCGGGAGGGCCTACGAGCAGTACTTC. This sequence encodes CSALTSGRAYEQYF.

As DNA, the CDR3 is TGTGCCACCAGCCATCGGTCCAGCGATGAGCAGTTCTTC. Its protein product is CATSHRSSDEQFF. This chain links TRBV15 with TRBJ2-1; D unresolved. The CDR3 has 13 amino acids. Trimming cost V 5 bases and J 8 bases, with 13 bases left between them. Germline loops: CDR1 LNHNV, CDR2 YYDKDF (reference sequence).

The J gene is TRBJ2-2, the V gene TRBV20-1; 8 bases line up with TRBD1. Losses at the gene ends were 3 bases for V and 6 bases for J; bases not matched to a gene: 9. This CDR3 has 15 residues. Germline CDR1 is DFQATT and CDR2 is SNEGSKA (reference sequence). As DNA, the CDR3 is TGCAGTGCTAGGGAGATCACAGGGGGAGCCGGGGAGCTGTTTTTT. It codes for CSAREITGGAGELFF.

This clonotype occurred many times. The J gene is TRBJ2-3, the V gene TRBV11-2; 8 bases agree with TRBD1. V was pared by 3 bases and J by 4 bases, with 6 bases of the junction left unmatched. The V gene's germline CDR1 is SGHAT and CDR2 FQNNGV. This CDR3 has 15 amino acids. CDR3 in DNA: TGTGCCAGCAGCTTTCGGACAGGGATCGCAGATACGCAGTATTTT. This codes for CASSFRTGIADTQYF.

This clonotype was picked up a small number of times. This CDR3 reads CASSLSASGNTIYF. DNA of the CDR3: TGTGCCAGCAGCTTATCGGCTTCTGGAAACACCATATATTTT. The V gene is TRBV7-9, the J gene TRBJ1-3; D call uncertain. CDR3 length: 14 residues. Trimming stripped 2 bases from V and 1 base from J, with 6 bases between. Germline loops: CDR1 SEHNR, CDR2 FQNEAQ (reference sequence). The full variable domain, its missing parts supplied by reference TRBV7-9 and TRBJ1-3, is DTGVSQNPRHKITKRGQNVTFRCDPISEHNRLYWYRQTLGQGPEFLTYFQNEAQLEKSRLLSDRFSAERPKGSFSTLEIQRTEQGDSAMYLCASSLSASGNTIYFGEGSWLTVV.

This clonotype occurred many times. The chain is built from TRBV10-3 and TRBJ2-3; 8 bases map to TRBD2. Trimming cost V 4 bases and J 1 base; bases outside gene matches: 7. Germline CDR1 ENHRY, CDR2 SYGVKD. This CDR3 is 16 amino acids long. For the CDR3, the DNA is TGTGCCATCAGTGGTATAGCGGGGAAGGGCACAGATACGCAGTATTTT. This sequence encodes CAISGIAGKGTDTQYF.

This clonotype was observed at least ten times. The CDR3 region is CASSQLAGAYEQYF. The CDR3 DNA sequence: TGTGCCAGCTCACAACTAGCGGGCGCGTACGAGCAGTACTTC. V is TRBV18 and J is TRBJ2-7; 9 nucleotides match TRBD2. This CDR3 has 14 amino acids. V was clipped by 4 bases and J by 4 bases; unmatched bases: 5. Germline V CDR1 and CDR2: KGHSH, LQKENI. The full variable domain, rest sourced from reference TRBV18 and TRBJ2-7, is NAGVMQNPRHLVRRRGQEARLRCSPMKGHSHVYWYRQLPEEGLKFMVYLQKENIIDESGMPKERFSAEFPKEGPSILRIQQVVRGDSAAYFCASSQLAGAYEQYFGPGTRLTVT.

The rearrangement joins TRBV6-1 to TRBJ2-1; the D call may be TRBD1 or TRBD2 (5 bases each). Germline CDR1 and CDR2: MNHNS and SASEGT. The CDR3 contains 13 residues. V was cut by 3 bases and J by 9 bases, with 12 bases left in between. The CDR3 DNA follows: TGTGCCAGCAGTGAGGTAGGGGAGAGTGAGCAGTTCTTC. Protein: CASSEVGESEQFF.

This clonotype was recorded many times. This chain connects TRBV3-1 to TRBJ2-2; D remains unclear. V lost 0 bases, J lost 4 bases, and 12 bases lay in between. The CDR3 length is 16 residues. Germline V CDR1 and CDR2: LGHDT, YNNKEL (reference sequence). Here the CDR3 reads CASSQDLDGTTGELFF. CDR3 DNA: TGTGCCAGCAGCCAAGATCTTGACGGAACCACCGGGGAGCTGTTTTTT.

Concerning this clonotype: This clone may be a read error of a much larger clone one base away. The chain couples TRBV7-2 to TRBJ2-2; maybe TRBD1 (5 bases). V was cut by 5 bases and J by 3 bases, with 16 bases left in between. The CDR3 is 16 amino acids. Germline-derived CDR1 and CDR2 are SGHTA and FQGNSA. The CDR3 region has the DNA TGTGCCAGCAGCGCCAGACAGTCCAATTACACCGGGGAGCTGTTTTTT. This gives the protein CASSARQSNYTGELFF.

This clonotype was observed a few times. The chain recombines TRBV14 with TRBJ2-1; TRBD2 matches 11 bases. The V segment lost 2 bases and the J segment 8 bases; nucleotides outside the gene matches: 5. Germline CDR1 is SGHDN and CDR2 is FVKESK. The CDR3 totals 15 residues. Written as DNA, the CDR3 is TGTGCCAGCAGCCAAATACTAGCGGGAGCAGATGAGCAGTTCTTC. Its protein is CASSQILAGADEQFF.

This clonotype was found a few times. The rearrangement links TRBV6-5 to TRBJ2-1, with 13 bases aligning to TRBD2. V was clipped by 0 bases and J by 8 bases; unmatched bases: 4. In germline, CDR1 is MNHEY, CDR2 SVGAGI. The CDR3 loop spans 16 amino acids. CDR3 in DNA: TGTGCCAGCAGTTACTCGAGACTAGCGGGAGGCGATGAGCAGTTCTTC. It yields the protein CASSYSRLAGGDEQFF.

Ten or more counts support this clonotype. The rearrangement joins TRBV7-2 to TRBJ2-1; D may be TRBD1 (6 bases). The CDR3 spans 18 residues. Per the germline V gene, CDR1 is SGHTA and CDR2 is FQGNSA. V lost 2 bases to trimming and J lost 9 bases, with 26 bases between them. The CDR3 spells CASSLMTRGRGRGIEQFF. CDR3 nucleotide sequence: TGTGCCAGCAGCTTAATGACCAGGGGAAGGGGTCGAGGGATTGAGCAGTTCTTC.

This clonotype was observed many times. The gene calls are TRBV28 and TRBJ2-1, with 8 bases lining up with TRBD2. CDR3 length: 16 amino acids. CDR1 and CDR2 (germline): MDHEN, SYDVKM. The V and J ends lost 2 bases and 6 bases, in that order; junction bases with no gene match: 9. The CDR3 here is CASSLVGGARGNEQFF. CDR3 nucleotides: TGTGCCAGCAGTTTAGTCGGGGGGGCGCGGGGCAATGAGCAGTTCTTC.

In its sample, this clonotype was seen many times. The V gene is TRBV28, the J gene TRBJ2-4; D remains ambiguous. CDR3 length: 12 amino acids. Germline CDR1 and CDR2: MDHEN and SYDVKM. V gave up 5 bases and J gave up 6 bases, with 8 bases separating them. In nucleotides, the CDR3 is TGTGCCAGCAGTCCCGTGGGAAACATTCAGTACTTC. Its protein is CASSPVGNIQYF.

This clonotype was seen many times. This chain joins TRBV24-1 and TRBJ2-1; TRBD2 agrees at 8 bases. Germline V lookup: CDR1 KGHDR, CDR2 SFDVKD. The J segment lost 5 bases and the V segment lost 6 bases, leaving 11 bases of the junction unmatched. There are 16 residues in the CDR3. The CDR3 nucleotides are TGTGCCACCAGTTTTGGGCGGGAGGAGGGGCACAATGAGCAGTTCTTC. Translating gives CATSFGREEGHNEQFF.

Many counts were recorded for this clonotype. The chain is built from TRBV7-8 and TRBJ2-7, with 8 bases fitting TRBD1. Losses at the gene ends were 7 bases for V and 6 bases for J; bases not matched to a gene: 11. Germline V gene sequence: CDR1 SGHVS, CDR2 FQNEAQ. The CDR3 has 14 amino acids. The CDR3: CASTSGTGGREQYF. The CDR3 bases are TGTGCCAGCACTTCCGGGACAGGCGGGCGCGAGCAGTACTTC.

This clonotype was picked up many times. This rearrangement joins TRBV10-1 to TRBJ2-5, with TRBD1 as a possible D gene (6 bases). Trimming took off 0 bases at V and 5 bases at J, with 10 bases between the two ends. Per germline, CDR1 WNHNN and CDR2 SYGVQD (reference sequence). This CDR3 comprises 14 residues. CDR3 DNA: TGCGCCAGCAGTGAGTCGGGGGCCACGGAGACCCAGTACTTC. This codes for CASSESGATETQYF.

The sample holds a few counts of this clonotype. V usage is TRBV9 and J usage is TRBJ1-5, with D uncertain. V lost 5 bases, J lost 4 bases, and 10 bases lay in between. Germline V gives CDR1 SGDLS, CDR2 YYNGEE. The CDR3 sequence is 13 residues long. The DNA for the CDR3 is TGTGCCAGCAGTAACGACCTTAATCAGCCCCAGCATTTT. Translated, it gives CASSNDLNQPQHF.

The table lists this clonotype with many counts. The chain is built from TRBV2 and TRBJ1-5; no definite D call. V lost 0 bases to trimming and J lost 5 bases, with 11 bases between them. CDR3 length: 15 amino acids. Looked up from germline, CDR1 is SNHLY and CDR2 is FYNNEI. The chain's CDR3 is CASSEALRGYQPQHF. CDR3 sequence (DNA): TGTGCCAGCAGTGAAGCGCTTCGGGGTTATCAGCCCCAGCATTTT.

The sample holds many counts of this clonotype. One end of the junction does not line up with germline, which may come from a read error. This sequence joins TRBV12-3 or TRBV12-4 and TRBJ2-2, with 8 positions matching TRBD2. The length of the CDR3 is 11 residues. The CDR3 protein is CASSRGGELFF. CDR3 nucleotides: TGTGCCAGCAGCCGGGGGGGGGAACTGTTTTTT.

This clonotype was counted many times. The rearrangement joins TRBV6-1 to TRBJ2-5; 13 bases align to TRBD2. Germline CDR1 MNHNS, CDR2 SASEGT. J lost 7 bases, V lost 10 bases, and 15 bases had no gene match. The CDR3 length is 16 residues. CDR3 DNA sequence: TGTGCCACCAGCTCCCGTGGGACTAGCGGGGTTGGGACCCAGTACTTC. It yields the protein CATSSRGTSGVGTQYF.

There are many counts of this clonotype. The chain employs TRBV5-6 and TRBJ2-7, with D maybe TRBD2 (5 bases). CDR3 length equals 14 residues. The V gene lost 4 bases and the J gene lost 6 bases, with 17 bases spanning the gap. CDR1 and CDR2 from the germline V gene are SGHDT and YYEEEE. The CDR3 coding sequence is TGTGCCAGCAGCGAGGCGGGCGGATGGGGCGAGCAGTACTTC. Protein sequence: CASSEAGGWGEQYF.

This clonotype has a count of ten or more. CDR3 sequence: CASSPGQVLYNEQFF. The CDR3 nucleotides read TGTGCCAGCAGTCCGGGACAAGTCCTCTACAATGAGCAGTTCTTC. This rearrangement joins TRBV6-2 or TRBV6-3 to TRBJ2-1; D is perhaps TRBD1 (6 bases). Trimming took off 5 bases at V and 3 bases at J, with 14 bases between the two ends. The CDR3 consists of 15 residues. CDR1 and CDR2 (germline): MNHEY, SVGEGT.